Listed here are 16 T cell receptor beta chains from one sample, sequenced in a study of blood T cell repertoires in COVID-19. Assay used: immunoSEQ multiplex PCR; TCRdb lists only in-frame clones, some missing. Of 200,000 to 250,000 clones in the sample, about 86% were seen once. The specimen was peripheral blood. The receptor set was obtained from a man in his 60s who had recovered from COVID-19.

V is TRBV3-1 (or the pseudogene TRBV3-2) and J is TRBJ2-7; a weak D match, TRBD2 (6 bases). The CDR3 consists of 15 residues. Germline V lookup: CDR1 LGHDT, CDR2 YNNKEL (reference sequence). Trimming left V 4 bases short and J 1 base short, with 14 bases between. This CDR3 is CASSLRDSDSYEQYF. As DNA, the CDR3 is TGTGCCAGCAGCCTCCGGGACTCAGATTCCTACGAGCAGTACTTC.

The CDR3 DNA is TGTGCCAGAAGCGCTCCTCCCCAGGAGCAGTACTTC. Translation gives CARSAPPQEQYF. The chain links TRBV5-3 to TRBJ2-7, with D hard to call. TRBV5-3 is noted as an ORF with a role that remains uncertain. The CDR3 has 12 residues. V lost 4 bases, J lost 7 bases, and 12 bases lay in between.

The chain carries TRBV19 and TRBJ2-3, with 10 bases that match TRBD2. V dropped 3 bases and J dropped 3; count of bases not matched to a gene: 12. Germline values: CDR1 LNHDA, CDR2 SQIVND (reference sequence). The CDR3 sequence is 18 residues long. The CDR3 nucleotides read TGTGCCAGTAGTATCGGAGCCCCCACTAGCGGGATTACAGATACGCAGTATTTT. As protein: CASSIGAPTSGITDTQYF. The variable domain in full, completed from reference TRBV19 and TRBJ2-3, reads DGGITQSPKYLFRKEGQNVTLSCEQNLNHDAMYWYRQDPGQGLRLIYYSQIVNDFQKGDIAEGYSVSREKKESFPLTVTSAQKNPTAFYLCASSIGAPTSGITDTQYFGPGTRLTVL.

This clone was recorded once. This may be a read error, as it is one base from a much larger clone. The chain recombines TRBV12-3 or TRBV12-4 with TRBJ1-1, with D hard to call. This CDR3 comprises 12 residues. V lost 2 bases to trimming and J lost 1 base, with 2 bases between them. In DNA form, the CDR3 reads TGTGCCAGCAGTTTACAGAACACTGAAGCTTTCTTT. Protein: CASSLQNTEAFF.

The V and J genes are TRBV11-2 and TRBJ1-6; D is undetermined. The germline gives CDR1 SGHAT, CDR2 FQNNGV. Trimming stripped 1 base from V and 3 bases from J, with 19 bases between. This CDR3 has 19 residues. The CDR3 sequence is CASSLVGSPGGFYNSPLHF. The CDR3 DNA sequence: TGTGCCAGCAGCTTAGTGGGGAGTCCGGGAGGTTTCTATAATTCACCCCTCCACTTT.

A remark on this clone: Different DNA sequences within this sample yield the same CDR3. The CDR3 is CASSLSTGGYGYTF. The CDR3 DNA sequence: TGTGCCAGCAGTTTATCGACAGGGGGCTATGGCTACACCTTC. The chain carries TRBV28 and TRBJ1-2, with 9 bases identical to TRBD1. Germline CDR1 is MDHEN and CDR2 is SYDVKM. This CDR3 has 14 amino acids. V trimming: 1 base; J trimming: 4 bases; junction bases outside the gene matches: 1.

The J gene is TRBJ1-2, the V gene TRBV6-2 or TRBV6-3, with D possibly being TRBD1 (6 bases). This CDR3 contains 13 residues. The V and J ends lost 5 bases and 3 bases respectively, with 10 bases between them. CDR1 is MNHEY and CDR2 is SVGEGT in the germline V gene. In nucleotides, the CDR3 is TGTGCCAGCAGTCGGACAGCGTACTATGGCTACACCTTC. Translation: CASSRTAYYGYTF.

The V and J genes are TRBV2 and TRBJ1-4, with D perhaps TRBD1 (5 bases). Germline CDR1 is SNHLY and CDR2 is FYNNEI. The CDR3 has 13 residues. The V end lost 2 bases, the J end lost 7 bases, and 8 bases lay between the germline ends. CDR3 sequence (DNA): TGTGCCAGCAGTGAAATAGGGGTTGAAAAACTGTTTTTT. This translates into CASSEIGVEKLFF.

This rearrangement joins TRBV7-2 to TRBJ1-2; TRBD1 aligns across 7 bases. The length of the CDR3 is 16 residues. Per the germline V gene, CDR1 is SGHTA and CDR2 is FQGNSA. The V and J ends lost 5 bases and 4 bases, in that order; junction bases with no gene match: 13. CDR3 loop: CASSASPTGALYGYTF. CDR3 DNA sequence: TGTGCCAGCAGCGCCTCCCCCACAGGGGCCCTCTATGGCTACACCTTC.

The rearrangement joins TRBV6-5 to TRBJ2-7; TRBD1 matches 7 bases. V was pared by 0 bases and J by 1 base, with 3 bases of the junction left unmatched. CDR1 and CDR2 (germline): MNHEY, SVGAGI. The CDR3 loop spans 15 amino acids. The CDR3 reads CASSYSGTASYEQYF. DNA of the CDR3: TGTGCCAGCAGTTACTCCGGGACAGCTTCCTACGAGCAGTACTTC.

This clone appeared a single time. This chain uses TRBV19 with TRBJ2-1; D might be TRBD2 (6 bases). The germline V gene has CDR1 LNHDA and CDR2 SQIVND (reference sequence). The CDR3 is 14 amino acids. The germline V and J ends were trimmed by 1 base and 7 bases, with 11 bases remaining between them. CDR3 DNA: TGTGCCAGTAGTATAGTCGGGGGATTGAATGAGCAGTTCTTC. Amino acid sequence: CASSIVGGLNEQFF. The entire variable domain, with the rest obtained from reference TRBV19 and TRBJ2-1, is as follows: DGGITQSPKYLFRKEGQNVTLSCEQNLNHDAMYWYRQDPGQGLRLIYYSQIVNDFQKGDIAEGYSVSREKKESFPLTVTSAQKNPTAFYLCASSIVGGLNEQFFGPGTRLTVL.

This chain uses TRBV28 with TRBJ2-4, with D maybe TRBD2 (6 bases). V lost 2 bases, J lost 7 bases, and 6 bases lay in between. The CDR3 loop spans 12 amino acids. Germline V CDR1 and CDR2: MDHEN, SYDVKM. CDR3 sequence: CASSLGGNIQYF. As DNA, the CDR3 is TGTGCCAGCAGTTTAGGGGGGAACATTCAGTACTTC. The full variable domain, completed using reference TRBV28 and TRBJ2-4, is DVKVTQSSRYLVKRTGEKVFLECVQDMDHENMFWYRQDPGLGLRLIYFSYDVKMKEKGDIPEGYSVSREKKERFSLILESASTNQTSMYLCASSLGGNIQYFGAGTRLSVL.

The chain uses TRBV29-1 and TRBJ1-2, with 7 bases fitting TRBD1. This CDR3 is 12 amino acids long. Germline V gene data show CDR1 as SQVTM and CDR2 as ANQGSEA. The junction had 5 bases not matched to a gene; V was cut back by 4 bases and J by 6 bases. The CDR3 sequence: CSVVNRGHGYTF. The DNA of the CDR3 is TGCAGCGTTGTCAACAGGGGACATGGCTACACCTTC. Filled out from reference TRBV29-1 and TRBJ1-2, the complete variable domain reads SAVISQKPSRDICQRGTSLTIQCQVDSQVTMMFWYRQQPGQSLTLIATANQGSEATYESGFVIDKFPISRPNLTFSTLTVSNMSPEDSSIYLCSVVNRGHGYTFGSGTRLTVV.

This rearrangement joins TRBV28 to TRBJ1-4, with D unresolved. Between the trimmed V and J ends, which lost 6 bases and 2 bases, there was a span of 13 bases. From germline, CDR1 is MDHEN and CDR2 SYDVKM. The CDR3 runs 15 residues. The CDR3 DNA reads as TGTGCCAGCAGAAGCGCGGAGTGGACTAATGAAAAACTGTTTTTT. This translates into CASRSAEWTNEKLFF.

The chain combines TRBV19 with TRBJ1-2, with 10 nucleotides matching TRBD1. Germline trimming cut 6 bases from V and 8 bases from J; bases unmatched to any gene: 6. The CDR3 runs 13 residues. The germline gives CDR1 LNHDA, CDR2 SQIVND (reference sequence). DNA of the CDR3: TGTGCCAGTAGACCGGGACAGGGGCGAGGCTACACCTTC. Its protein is CASRPGQGRGYTF.

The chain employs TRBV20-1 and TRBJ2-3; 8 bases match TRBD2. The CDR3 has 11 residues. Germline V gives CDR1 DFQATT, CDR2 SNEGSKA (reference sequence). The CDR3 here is CSGGAADTQYF. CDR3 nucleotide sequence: TGCAGCGGGGGGGCGGCAGATACGCAGTATTTT.